This entry lists 23 T cell receptor beta chains sequenced from one sample in a study of Ad26.COV2.S vaccination and SARS-CoV-2 variants. TCRdb's table, derived via immunoSEQ multiplex PCR, lists solely in-frame clones and lacks some. The sample lists around 300,000 clones, about 88% seen once, with approximately 5.9% in the top ten. Treatment indicated: roughly 20 received Ad26.COV2.S at low or high dose, single or two shots; roughly five received placebo; per-sample allocation not given. Following the first vaccine or placebo injection, samples were taken on day 63. The sample here was peripheral blood, taken in a trial of Ad26.COV2.S vaccine versus placebo. Every receptor here comes from a person aged 18-60 years who received the Ad26.COV2.S COVID-19 vaccine or a placebo.

This clone showed up just once. V usage is TRBV4-1 and J usage is TRBJ2-1; no firm D call. Germline CDR1 reads MGHRA; CDR2 reads YSYEKL. The CDR3 has 11 amino acids. Trimming removed 0 bases at V and 10 bases at J, with 4 bases between. The CDR3 sequence is CASSQDEEQFF. For the CDR3, the DNA is TGCGCCAGCAGCCAAGATGAGGAGCAGTTCTTC.

This sequence joins TRBV5-6 and TRBJ1-1, with D unclear. The CDR3 consists of 15 residues. The V end was cut by 0 bases, the J end by 1 base, with 10 bases between. The germline V gene has CDR1 SGHDT and CDR2 YYEEEE. The CDR3 DNA follows: TGTGCCAGCAGCTTGGGCGGCCGGGGGAACACTGAAGCTTTCTTT. As protein: CASSLGGRGNTEAFF.

The chain uses TRBV9 and TRBJ1-1; tentative D call: TRBD1 (5 bases). From germline, CDR1 is SGDLS and CDR2 YYNGEE. V was clipped by 2 bases and J by 7 bases, with 15 bases between them. CDR3 length equals 14 residues. The CDR3 loop reads CASSVTGWGNEAFF. The CDR3 nucleotides are TGTGCCAGCAGCGTCACGGGATGGGGGAATGAAGCTTTCTTT.

CDR3: CASSVYPGADEQFF. As DNA, the CDR3 is TGTGCCAGCAGCGTATACCCGGGGGCGGATGAGCAGTTCTTC. The chain has TRBV9 and TRBJ2-1; D tentatively fits TRBD1 or TRBD2 (6 bases each). V dropped 1 base and J dropped 8 bases, with 13 bases sitting between them. Germline-derived CDR1 and CDR2 are SGDLS and YYNGEE. This CDR3 has 14 amino acids.

The chain uses TRBV9 and TRBJ1-2, with unresolved D. Trimming pared 0 bases from V and 7 bases from J, leaving 7 bases between. Germline V gives CDR1 SGDLS, CDR2 YYNGEE. The CDR3 runs 12 residues. CDR3 protein: CASSVVQAGYTF. In nucleotides, the CDR3 is TGTGCCAGCAGCGTAGTTCAGGCTGGCTACACCTTC.

V gene TRBV7-2 combines with J gene TRBJ1-3, with unresolved D. Germline-derived CDR1 and CDR2 are SGHTA and FQGNSA. The length of the CDR3 is 13 residues. V was shortened by 3 bases and J by 4 bases, with 7 bases between the two germline ends. CDR3 region: CASSFQGGNTIYF. For the CDR3, the DNA is TGTGCCAGCAGCTTTCAAGGGGGAAACACCATATATTTT. Based on the CDR3 plus reference TRBV7-2 and TRBJ1-3, the full variable domain is GAGVSQSPSNKVTEKGKDVELRCDPISGHTALYWYRQSLGQGLEFLIYFQGNSAPDKSGLPSDRFSAERTGGSVSTLTIQRTQQEDSAVYLCASSFQGGNTIYFGEGSWLTVV.

The chain couples TRBV7-9 to TRBJ1-1; perhaps TRBD1 as D (6 bases). V lost 1 base and J lost 1, with 10 bases in between. This CDR3 has 15 amino acids. Germline CDR1 reads SEHNR; CDR2 reads FQNEAQ (reference sequence). The CDR3 DNA is TGTGCCAGCAGCTTAGACTCAGGGGAGAACACTGAAGCTTTCTTT. Its protein is CASSLDSGENTEAFF.

This clone was picked up one time. This chain links TRBV12-3 or TRBV12-4 with TRBJ2-3; tentative D call: TRBD2 (5 bases). This CDR3 is 10 amino acids long. V lost 11 bases and J 5 bases, leaving 8 bases between the germline ends. CDR3 DNA: TGTGCCGGGCGGGTAGATACGCAGTATTTT. Protein: CAGRVDTQYF.

In DNA, the CDR3 is TGTGCCAGCCGGTTAGGGTTTAACACTGAAGCTTTCTTT. Its protein product is CASRLGFNTEAFF. The rearrangement joins TRBV12-3 or TRBV12-4 to TRBJ1-1; no clear D. Trimming left V 8 bases short and J 2 bases short, with 12 bases between. The CDR3 sequence is 13 residues long.

This chain connects TRBV6-2 or TRBV6-3 to TRBJ2-3; D call uncertain. The CDR3 contains 15 residues. Germline V gene lookup returns CDR1 MNHEY and CDR2 SVGEGT. The V end lost 6 bases, the J end lost 1 base, and 14 bases lay between the germline ends. The CDR3 DNA is TGTGCCAGCAGCCGGGCCCAAAAACGCACAGATACGCAGTATTTT. Translating it yields CASSRAQKRTDTQYF.

The chain carries TRBV11-3 and TRBJ2-7; the D is unclear. The CDR3 is 15 amino acids. V was pared by 1 base and J by 2 bases, with 12 bases between. Germline CDR1 reads SGHNT; CDR2 reads YENEEA. The CDR3 coding sequence is TGTGCCAGCAGCTTAGGTGGGATTAACCCCTACGAGCAGTACTTC. The encoded protein is CASSLGGINPYEQYF.

This chain connects TRBV6-5 to TRBJ2-7, with 10 bases aligning to TRBD1. The germline V gene encodes CDR1 MNHEY and CDR2 SVGAGI. The trim removed 7 bases at V and 2 bases at J, leaving 8 bases unmatched. CDR3 length: 15 amino acids. CDR3 coding DNA: TGTGCCAGCACCCCATCCGGGACAGGGGCCTACGAGCAGTACTTC. This encodes CASTPSGTGAYEQYF.

The chain recombines TRBV21-1 with TRBJ2-1; TRBD1, the table's D call, was not compared with the DNA. TRBV21-1 is listed as a pseudogene. The CDR3 has 16 amino acids. CDR3 sequence: CASSKEYWETGNEQFF. In DNA, the CDR3 is TGTGCCAGCAGCAAAGAATATTGGGAGACAGGTAATGAGCAGTTCTTC.

In its sample, this clone was seen a few times. The gene calls are TRBV7-2 and TRBJ2-5, with 7 bases matching TRBD1. CDR1 is SGHTA and CDR2 is FQGNSA in the germline V gene. The CDR3 totals 12 residues. The V gene end was trimmed by 5 bases and the J gene end by 7 bases; junction bases not matched to a gene: 4. The CDR3 spells CASSQTGRTQYF. The CDR3 DNA reads as TGTGCCAGCAGCCAGACAGGGAGGACCCAGTACTTC.

The rearrangement uses TRBV12-3 or TRBV12-4 and TRBJ1-2; perhaps TRBD1 as D (5 bases). CDR3 length: 12 amino acids. V shed 3 bases and J shed 4 bases, with 6 bases lying between them. The chain's CDR3 is CASSFTGYGYTF. The CDR3 DNA sequence: TGTGCCAGCAGTTTTACAGGCTATGGCTACACCTTC.

The CDR3 DNA reads TGTGCCAGCAGCCAATTCAGCGGGAGCTCCGCCTACGAGCAGTACTTC. Residues: CASSQFSGSSAYEQYF. The gene calls are TRBV27 and TRBJ2-7; 8 nucleotides agree with TRBD2. Germline V gene lookup returns CDR1 MNHEY and CDR2 SMNVEV (reference sequence). V lost 6 bases to trimming and J lost 2 bases; unmatched junction nucleotides: 12. There are 16 residues in the CDR3.

The CDR3 sequence is CASSVSRGRAGELFF. CDR3 nucleotide sequence: TGTGCCAGCAGCGTAAGCCGGGGCAGGGCCGGGGAGCTGTTTTTT. The chain has TRBV9 and TRBJ2-2, with D tentatively TRBD1 or TRBD2 (5 bases each). Trimming removed 1 base at V and 6 bases at J, with 13 bases between. Per the germline V gene, CDR1 is SGDLS and CDR2 is YYNGEE. The CDR3 spans 15 residues.

This chain uses TRBV7-9 with TRBJ2-3; D is uncertain. Germline CDR1 reads SEHNR; CDR2 reads FQNEAQ (reference sequence). The CDR3 is 15 amino acids. Trimming stripped 1 base from V and 7 bases from J, with 15 bases between. CDR3 amino acids: CASSLDGRTRHTQYF. For the CDR3, the DNA is TGTGCCAGCAGCTTAGATGGCAGGACCAGGCATACGCAGTATTTT.

This clone has a single count. The chain combines TRBV6-4 with TRBJ2-6; a possible D gene is TRBD1 (5 bases). CDR1 is MRHNA and CDR2 is SNTAGT in the germline V gene. V lost 6 bases to trimming and J lost 0 bases, with 12 bases between them. The CDR3 has 16 amino acids. The CDR3 nucleotides read TGTGCCAGCAGGAGTACAGGCGGCTCTGGGGCCAACGTCCTGACTTTC. It codes for CASRSTGGSGANVLTF.

The chain uses TRBV7-2 and TRBJ1-5; D perhaps matches TRBD1 (5 bases). CDR3 size: 14 residues. From germline, CDR1 is SGHTA and CDR2 FQGNSA. The ends were cut back, 3 bases at V and 4 bases at J, with 10 bases in the middle. CDR3 in amino acids: CASSLTARNQPQHF. In nucleotides, the CDR3 is TGTGCCAGCAGCTTGACAGCGAGGAATCAGCCCCAGCATTTT.

The V call is TRBV2, the J call TRBJ2-2; tentative D call: TRBD2 (6 bases). This CDR3 contains 16 residues. The V gene's germline CDR1 is SNHLY and CDR2 FYNNEI. Deletions cut 3 bases from V and 3 bases from J, with 14 bases between. This CDR3 is CASSERGRADTGELFF. CDR3 in DNA: TGTGCCAGCAGTGAGCGGGGTAGGGCGGACACCGGGGAGCTGTTTTTT.

V usage is TRBV27 and J usage is TRBJ1-2; 7 bases are shared with TRBD1. Germline CDR1 reads MNHEY; CDR2 reads SMNVEV (reference sequence). V dropped 6 bases and J dropped 0; count of bases not matched to a gene: 7. There are 15 residues in the CDR3. Here the CDR3 reads CASRGDSPANYGYTF. CDR3 bases: TGTGCCAGCAGGGGGGACAGTCCGGCTAACTATGGCTACACCTTC.

The chain is built from TRBV7-2 and TRBJ2-7; D remains ambiguous. V lost 4 bases and J lost 1, with 8 bases in between. Germline loops: CDR1 SGHTA, CDR2 FQGNSA. This CDR3 region has 13 residues. The CDR3, as DNA: TGTGCCAGCAGCTATGTGGCTTCCTACGAGCAGTACTTC. This codes for CASSYVASYEQYF.